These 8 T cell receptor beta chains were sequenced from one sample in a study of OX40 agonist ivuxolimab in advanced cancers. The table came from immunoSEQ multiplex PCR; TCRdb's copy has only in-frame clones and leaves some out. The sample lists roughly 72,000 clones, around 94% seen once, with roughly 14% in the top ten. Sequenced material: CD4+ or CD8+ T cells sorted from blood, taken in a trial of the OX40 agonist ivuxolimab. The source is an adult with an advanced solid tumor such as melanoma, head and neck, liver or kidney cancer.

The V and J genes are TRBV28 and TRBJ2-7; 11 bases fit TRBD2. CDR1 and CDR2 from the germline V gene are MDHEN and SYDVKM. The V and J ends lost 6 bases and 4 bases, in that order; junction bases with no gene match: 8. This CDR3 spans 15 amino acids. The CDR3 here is CASSPLAGGPYEQYF. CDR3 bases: TGTGCCAGCAGCCCGTTAGCGGGAGGGCCTTACGAGCAGTACTTC.

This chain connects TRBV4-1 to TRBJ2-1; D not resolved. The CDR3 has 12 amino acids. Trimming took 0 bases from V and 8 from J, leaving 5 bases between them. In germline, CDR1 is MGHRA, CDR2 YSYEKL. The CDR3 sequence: CASSQELDEQFF. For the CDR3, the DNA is TGCGCCAGCAGCCAAGAGCTGGATGAGCAGTTCTTC.

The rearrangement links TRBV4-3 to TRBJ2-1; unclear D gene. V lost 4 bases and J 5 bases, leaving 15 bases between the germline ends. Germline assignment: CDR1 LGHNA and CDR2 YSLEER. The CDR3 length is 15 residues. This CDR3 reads CASSPMYRPDNEQFF. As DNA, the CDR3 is TGCGCCAGCAGCCCTATGTATCGTCCAGACAATGAGCAGTTCTTC.

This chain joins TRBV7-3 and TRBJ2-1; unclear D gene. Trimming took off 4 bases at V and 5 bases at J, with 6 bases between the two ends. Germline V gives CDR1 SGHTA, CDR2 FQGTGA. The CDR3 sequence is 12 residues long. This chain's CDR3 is CASSSGNNEQFF. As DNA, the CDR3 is TGTGCCAGCAGCTCCGGTAACAATGAGCAGTTCTTC.

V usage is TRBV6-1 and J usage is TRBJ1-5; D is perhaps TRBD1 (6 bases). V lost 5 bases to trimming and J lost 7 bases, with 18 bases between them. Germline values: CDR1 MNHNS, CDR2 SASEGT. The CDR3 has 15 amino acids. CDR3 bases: TGTGCCAGCAGTCAACCTAGGGGGGGTTCGCAGCCCCAGCATTTT. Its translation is CASSQPRGGSQPQHF.

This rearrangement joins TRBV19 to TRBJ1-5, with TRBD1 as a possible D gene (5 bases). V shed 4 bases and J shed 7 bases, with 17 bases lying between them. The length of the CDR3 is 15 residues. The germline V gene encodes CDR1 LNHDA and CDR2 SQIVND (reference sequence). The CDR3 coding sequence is TGTGCCAGTAGTACGAAGGCGGGGGTTGCCCAGCCCCAGCATTTT. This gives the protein CASSTKAGVAQPQHF.

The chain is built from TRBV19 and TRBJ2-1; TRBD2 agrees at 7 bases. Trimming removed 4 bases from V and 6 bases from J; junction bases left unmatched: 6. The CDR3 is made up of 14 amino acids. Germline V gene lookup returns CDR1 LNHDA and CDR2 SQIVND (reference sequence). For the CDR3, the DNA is TGTGCCAGTAGTAAAGCTAGCGGAAGCAATGAGCAGTTCTTC. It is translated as CASSKASGSNEQFF.

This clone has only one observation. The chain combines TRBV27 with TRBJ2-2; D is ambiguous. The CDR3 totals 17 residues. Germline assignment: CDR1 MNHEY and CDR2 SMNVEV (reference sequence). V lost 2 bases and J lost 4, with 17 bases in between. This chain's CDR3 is CASSLPPGEAATGELFF. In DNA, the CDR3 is TGTGCCAGCAGTTTACCCCCAGGAGAGGCGGCCACCGGGGAGCTGTTTTTT.